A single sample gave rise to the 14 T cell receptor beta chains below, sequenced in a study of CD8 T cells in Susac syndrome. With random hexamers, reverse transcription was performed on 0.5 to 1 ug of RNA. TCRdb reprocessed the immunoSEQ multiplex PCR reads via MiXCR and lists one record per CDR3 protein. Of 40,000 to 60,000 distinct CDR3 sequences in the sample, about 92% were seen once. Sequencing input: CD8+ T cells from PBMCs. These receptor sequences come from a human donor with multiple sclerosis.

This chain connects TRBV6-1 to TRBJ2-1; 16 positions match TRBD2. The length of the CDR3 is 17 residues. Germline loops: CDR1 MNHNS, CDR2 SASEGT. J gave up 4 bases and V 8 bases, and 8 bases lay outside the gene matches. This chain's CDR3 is CASPGTSGGVTYNEQFF. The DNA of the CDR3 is TGTGCCAGCCCTGGGACTAGCGGGGGGGTAACGTACAATGAGCAGTTCTTC.

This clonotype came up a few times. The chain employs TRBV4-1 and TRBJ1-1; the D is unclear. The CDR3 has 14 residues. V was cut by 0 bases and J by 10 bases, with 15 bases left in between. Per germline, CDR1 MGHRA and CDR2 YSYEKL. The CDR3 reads CASSQDERFFGAFF. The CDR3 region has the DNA TGCGCCAGCAGCCAAGACGAACGATTTTTCGGAGCTTTCTTT.

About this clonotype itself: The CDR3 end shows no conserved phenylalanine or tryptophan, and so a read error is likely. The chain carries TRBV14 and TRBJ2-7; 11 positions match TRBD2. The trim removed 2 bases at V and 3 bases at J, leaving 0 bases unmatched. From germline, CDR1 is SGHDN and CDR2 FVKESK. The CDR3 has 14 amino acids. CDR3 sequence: CASSQLAGGYEQYL. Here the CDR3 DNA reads TGTGCCAGCAGCCAACTAGCGGGGGGCTACGAGCAGTACCTC.

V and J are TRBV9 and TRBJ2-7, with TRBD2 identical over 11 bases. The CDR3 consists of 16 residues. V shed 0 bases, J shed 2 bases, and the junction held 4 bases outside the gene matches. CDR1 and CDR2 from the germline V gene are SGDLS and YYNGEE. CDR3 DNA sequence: TGTGCCAGCAGCGTAGGTCCTAGCGGGGGGCCCTACGAGCAGTACTTC. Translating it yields CASSVGPSGGPYEQYF.

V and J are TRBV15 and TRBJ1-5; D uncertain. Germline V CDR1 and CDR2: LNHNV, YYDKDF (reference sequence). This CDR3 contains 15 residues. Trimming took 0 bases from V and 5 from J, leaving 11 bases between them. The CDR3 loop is CATSRDRAPHQPQHF. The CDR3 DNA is TGTGCCACCAGCAGAGATCGGGCCCCACATCAGCCCCAGCATTTT.

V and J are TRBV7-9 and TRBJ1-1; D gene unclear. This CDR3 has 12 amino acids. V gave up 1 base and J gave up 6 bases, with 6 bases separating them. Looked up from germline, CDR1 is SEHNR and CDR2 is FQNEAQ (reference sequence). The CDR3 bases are TGTGCCAGCAGCTTAGGCAGCCCTGAAGCTTTCTTT. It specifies CASSLGSPEAFF. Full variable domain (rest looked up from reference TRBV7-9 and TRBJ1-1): DTGVSQNPRHKITKRGQNVTFRCDPISEHNRLYWYRQTLGQGPEFLTYFQNEAQLEKSRLLSDRFSAERPKGSFSTLEIQRTEQGDSAMYLCASSLGSPEAFFGQGTRLTVV.

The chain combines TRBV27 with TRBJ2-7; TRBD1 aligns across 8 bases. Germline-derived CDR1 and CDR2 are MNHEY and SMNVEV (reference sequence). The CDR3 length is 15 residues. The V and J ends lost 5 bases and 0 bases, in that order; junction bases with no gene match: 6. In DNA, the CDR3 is TGTGCCAGCAGTGTGACAGGGGACCTCTCCTACGAGCAGTACTTC. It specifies CASSVTGDLSYEQYF.

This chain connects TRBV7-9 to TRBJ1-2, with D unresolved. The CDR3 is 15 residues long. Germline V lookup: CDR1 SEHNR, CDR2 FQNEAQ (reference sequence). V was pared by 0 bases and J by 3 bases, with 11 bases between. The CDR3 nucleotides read TGTGCCAGCAGCTTAGCGGGTCAGATGGACTATGGCTACACCTTC. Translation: CASSLAGQMDYGYTF.

CDR3 DNA sequence: TGCGCCAGCAGCCAAGAGTCGGGGCAGACCTCCTACGAGCAGTACTTC. It specifies CASSQESGQTSYEQYF. The rearrangement uses TRBV4-3 and TRBJ2-7; the D call may be TRBD1 or TRBD2 (5 bases each). Germline V gene sequence: CDR1 LGHNA, CDR2 YSLEER. The CDR3 extends over 16 amino acids. The ends were cut back, 0 bases at V and 0 bases at J, with 12 bases in the middle.

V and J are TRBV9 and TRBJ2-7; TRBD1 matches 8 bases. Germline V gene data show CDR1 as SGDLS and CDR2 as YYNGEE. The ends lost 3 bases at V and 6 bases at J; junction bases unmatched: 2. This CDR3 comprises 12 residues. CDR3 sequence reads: CASSGQGREQYF. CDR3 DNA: TGTGCCAGCAGCGGACAGGGGCGCGAGCAGTACTTC.

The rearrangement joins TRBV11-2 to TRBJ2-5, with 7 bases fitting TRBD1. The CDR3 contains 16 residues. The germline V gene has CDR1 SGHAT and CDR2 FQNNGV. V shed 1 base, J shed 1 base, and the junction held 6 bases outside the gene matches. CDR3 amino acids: CASSLAGTEPQETQYF. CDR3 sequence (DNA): TGTGCCAGCAGCTTAGCCGGGACAGAACCCCAAGAGACCCAGTACTTC.

In DNA, the CDR3 is TGCAGCTTAAGACAGGGGACACTTCCATTCTCTGGGGCCAACGTCCTGACTTTC. Translating gives CSLRQGTLPFSGANVLTF. The chain uses TRBV29-1 and TRBJ2-6; 8 nucleotides agree with TRBD1. This CDR3 contains 18 residues. Germline lookup yields CDR1 SQVTM and CDR2 ANQGSEA. The J segment lost 0 bases and the V segment lost 8 bases, leaving 15 bases of the junction unmatched. The full variable domain, rest sourced from reference TRBV29-1 and TRBJ2-6, is SAVISQKPSRDICQRGTSLTIQCQVDSQVTMMFWYRQQPGQSLTLIATANQGSEATYESGFVIDKFPISRPNLTFSTLTVSNMSPEDSSIYLCSLRQGTLPFSGANVLTFGAGSRLTVL.

CDR3 loop: CASSIDPTGFNYGYTF. The CDR3 DNA reads as TGTGCCAGTAGTATAGACCCGACAGGATTTAACTATGGCTACACCTTC. This sequence joins TRBV19 and TRBJ1-2; possible D gene TRBD1, 6 bases. The CDR3 spans 16 residues. Germline V gives CDR1 LNHDA, CDR2 SQIVND (reference sequence). Trimming left V 0 bases short and J 1 base short, with 12 bases between. The full variable domain, its missing parts supplied by reference TRBV19 and TRBJ1-2, is DGGITQSPKYLFRKEGQNVTLSCEQNLNHDAMYWYRQDPGQGLRLIYYSQIVNDFQKGDIAEGYSVSREKKESFPLTVTSAQKNPTAFYLCASSIDPTGFNYGYTFGSGTRLTVV.

The CDR3 loop is CASSSETKYSYEQYF. The CDR3 DNA reads as TGTGCCAGCAGCTCGGAGACGAAGTACTCCTACGAGCAGTACTTC. The chain employs TRBV7-9 and TRBJ2-7, with unresolved D. CDR1 and CDR2 (germline): SEHNR, FQNEAQ (reference sequence). V lost 4 bases and J 0 bases, leaving 13 bases between the germline ends. The CDR3 length is 15 residues.